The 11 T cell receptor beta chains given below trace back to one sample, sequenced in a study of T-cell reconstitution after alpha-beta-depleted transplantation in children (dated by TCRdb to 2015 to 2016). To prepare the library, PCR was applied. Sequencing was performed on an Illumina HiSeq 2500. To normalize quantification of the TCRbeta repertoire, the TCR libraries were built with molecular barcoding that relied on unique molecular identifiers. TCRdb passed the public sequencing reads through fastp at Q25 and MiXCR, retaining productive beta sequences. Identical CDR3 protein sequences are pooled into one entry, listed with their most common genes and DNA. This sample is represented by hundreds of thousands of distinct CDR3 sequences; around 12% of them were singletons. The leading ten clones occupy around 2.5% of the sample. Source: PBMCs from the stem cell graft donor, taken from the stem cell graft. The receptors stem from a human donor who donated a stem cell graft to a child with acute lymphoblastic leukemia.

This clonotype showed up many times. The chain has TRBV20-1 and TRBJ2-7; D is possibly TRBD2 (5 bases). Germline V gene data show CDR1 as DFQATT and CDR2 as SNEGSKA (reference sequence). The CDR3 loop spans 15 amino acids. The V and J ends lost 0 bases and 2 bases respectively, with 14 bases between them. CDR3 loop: CSARDPKRPAYEQYF. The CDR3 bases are TGCAGTGCTAGAGATCCCAAGCGGCCAGCCTACGAGCAGTACTTC.

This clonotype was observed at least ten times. CDR3 amino acids: CASSPRKDSNQPQHF. The CDR3 DNA sequence: TGTGCCAGCAGTCCTAGGAAGGACTCCAATCAGCCCCAGCATTTT. The V gene is TRBV6-1, the J gene TRBJ1-5; D remains ambiguous. Germline CDR1 reads MNHNS; CDR2 reads SASEGT. Trimming cost V 5 bases and J 3 bases, with 14 bases left between them. The CDR3 has 15 amino acids.

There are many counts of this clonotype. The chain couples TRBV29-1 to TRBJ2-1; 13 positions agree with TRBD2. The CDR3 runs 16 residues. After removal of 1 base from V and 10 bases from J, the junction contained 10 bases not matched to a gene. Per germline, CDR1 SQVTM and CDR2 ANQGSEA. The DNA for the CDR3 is TGCAGCGTTGAAGGACTAGCGGGGGGAGGTAATAGGGAGCAGTTCTTC. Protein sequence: CSVEGLAGGGNREQFF.

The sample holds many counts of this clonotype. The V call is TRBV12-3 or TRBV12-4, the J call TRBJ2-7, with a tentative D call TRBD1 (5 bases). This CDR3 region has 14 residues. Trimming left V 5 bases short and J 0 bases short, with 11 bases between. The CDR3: CASSPWGGSYEQYF. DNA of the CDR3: TGTGCCAGCAGTCCCTGGGGCGGCTCCTACGAGCAGTACTTC.

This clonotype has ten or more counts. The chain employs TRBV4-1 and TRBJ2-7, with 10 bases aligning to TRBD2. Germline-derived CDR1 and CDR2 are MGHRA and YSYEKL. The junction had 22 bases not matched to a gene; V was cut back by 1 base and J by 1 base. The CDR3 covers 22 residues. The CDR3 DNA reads TGCGCCAGCAGCCAAGTTTTGGGGTCTAGCGGGAGTAACCGGTGGTCGTCCTACGAGCAGTACTTC. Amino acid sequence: CASSQVLGSSGSNRWSSYEQYF.

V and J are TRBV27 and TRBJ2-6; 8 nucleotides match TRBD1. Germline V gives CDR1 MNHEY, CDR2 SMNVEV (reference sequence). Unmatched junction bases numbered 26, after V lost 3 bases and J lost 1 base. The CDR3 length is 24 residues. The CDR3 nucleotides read TGTGCCAGCAGTTTTGATGTCGGTCTGGGGGACCTCTTTACAGGGGGTTCTGGGGCCAACGTCCTGACTTTC. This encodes CASSFDVGLGDLFTGGSGANVLTF.

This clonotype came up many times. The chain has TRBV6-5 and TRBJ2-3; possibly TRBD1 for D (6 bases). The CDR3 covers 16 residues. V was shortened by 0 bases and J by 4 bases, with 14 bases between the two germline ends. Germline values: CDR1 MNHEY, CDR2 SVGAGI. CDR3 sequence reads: CASSYSDRPLPDTQYF. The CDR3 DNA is TGTGCCAGCAGTTACTCTGACAGGCCCCTCCCAGATACGCAGTATTTT.

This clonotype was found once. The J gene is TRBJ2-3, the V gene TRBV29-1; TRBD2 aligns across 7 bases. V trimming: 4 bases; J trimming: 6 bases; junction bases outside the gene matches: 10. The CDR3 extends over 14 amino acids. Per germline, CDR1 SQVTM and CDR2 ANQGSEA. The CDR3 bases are TGCAGCGTTGTAATCCCTGGGGGGGTGGATACGCAGTATTTT. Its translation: CSVVIPGGVDTQYF.

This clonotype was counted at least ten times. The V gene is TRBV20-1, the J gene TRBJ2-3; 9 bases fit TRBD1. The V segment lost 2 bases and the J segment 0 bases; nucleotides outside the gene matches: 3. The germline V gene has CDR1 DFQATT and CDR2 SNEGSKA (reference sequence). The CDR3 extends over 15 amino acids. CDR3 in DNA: TGCAGTGCTAGAACAGGGGGCACCAGCACAGATACGCAGTATTTT. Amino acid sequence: CSARTGGTSTDTQYF.

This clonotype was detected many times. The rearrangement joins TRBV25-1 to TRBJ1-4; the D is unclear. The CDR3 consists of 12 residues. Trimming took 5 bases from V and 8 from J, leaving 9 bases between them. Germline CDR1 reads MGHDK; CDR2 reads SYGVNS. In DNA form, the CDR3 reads TGTGCCAGCAGTAGGTTTGGAGAAAAACTGTTTTTT. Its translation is CASSRFGEKLFF. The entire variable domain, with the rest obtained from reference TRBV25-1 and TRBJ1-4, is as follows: EADIYQTPRYLVIGTGKKITLECSQTMGHDKMYWYQQDPGMELHLIHYSYGVNSTEKGDLSSESTVSRIRTEHFPLTLESARPSHTSQYLCASSRFGEKLFFGSGTQLSVL.

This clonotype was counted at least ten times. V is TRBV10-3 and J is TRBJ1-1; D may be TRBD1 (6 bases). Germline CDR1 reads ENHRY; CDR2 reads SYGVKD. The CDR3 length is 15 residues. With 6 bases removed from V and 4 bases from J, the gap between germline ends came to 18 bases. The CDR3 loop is CAIRKSGALGTEAFF. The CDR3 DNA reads TGTGCCATCAGGAAGTCAGGGGCGTTGGGCACTGAAGCTTTCTTT.